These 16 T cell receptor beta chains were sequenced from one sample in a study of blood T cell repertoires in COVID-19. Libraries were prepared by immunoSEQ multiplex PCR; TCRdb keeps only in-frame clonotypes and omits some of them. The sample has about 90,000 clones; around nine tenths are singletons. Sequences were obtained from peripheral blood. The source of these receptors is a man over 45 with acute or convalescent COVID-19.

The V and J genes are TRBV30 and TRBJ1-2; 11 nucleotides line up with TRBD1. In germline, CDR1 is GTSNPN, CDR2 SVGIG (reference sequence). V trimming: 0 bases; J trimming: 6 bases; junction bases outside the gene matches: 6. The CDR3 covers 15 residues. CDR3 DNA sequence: TGTGCCTGGAGTGTATCAGGGACAGGGGGAAATGGCTACACCTTC. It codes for CAWSVSGTGGNGYTF.

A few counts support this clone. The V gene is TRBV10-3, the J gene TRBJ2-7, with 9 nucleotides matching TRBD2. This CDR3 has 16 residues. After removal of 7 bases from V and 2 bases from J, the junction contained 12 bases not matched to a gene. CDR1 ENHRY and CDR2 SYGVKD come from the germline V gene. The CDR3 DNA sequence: TGTGCCATCAAGGGATTAGACGGCGGGAGGGCCTACGAGCAGTACTTC. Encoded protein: CAIKGLDGGRAYEQYF.

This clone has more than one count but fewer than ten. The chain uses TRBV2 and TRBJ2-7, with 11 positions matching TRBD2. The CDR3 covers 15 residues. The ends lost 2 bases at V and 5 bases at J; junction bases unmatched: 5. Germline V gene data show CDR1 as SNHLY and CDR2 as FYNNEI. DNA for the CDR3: TGTGCCAGCAGTGAAATTAGCGGGAGGGCCGACGAGCAGTACTTC. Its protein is CASSEISGRADEQYF. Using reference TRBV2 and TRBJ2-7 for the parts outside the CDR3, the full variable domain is EPEVTQTPSHQVTQMGQEVILRCVPISNHLYFYWYRQILGQKVEFLVSFYNNEISEKSEIFDDQFSVERPDGSNFTLKIRSTKLEDSAMYFCASSEISGRADEQYFGPGTRLTVT.

Here the CDR3 reads CASSPGLAVTTDTQYF. The CDR3 coding sequence is TGTGCCAGCTCACCCGGACTAGCGGTGACCACAGATACGCAGTATTTT. The chain has TRBV18 and TRBJ2-3; 10 nucleotides agree with TRBD2. Germline CDR1 KGHSH, CDR2 LQKENI. The CDR3 totals 16 residues. Germline trimming cut 3 bases from V and 2 bases from J; bases unmatched to any gene: 5.

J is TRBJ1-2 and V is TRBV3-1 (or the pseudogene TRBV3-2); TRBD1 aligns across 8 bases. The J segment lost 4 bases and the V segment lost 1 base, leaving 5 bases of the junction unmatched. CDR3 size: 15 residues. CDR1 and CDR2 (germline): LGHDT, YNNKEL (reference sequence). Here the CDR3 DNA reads TGTGCCAGCAGCCAAGGGACAGGGTATACCTATGGCTACACCTTC. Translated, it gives CASSQGTGYTYGYTF.

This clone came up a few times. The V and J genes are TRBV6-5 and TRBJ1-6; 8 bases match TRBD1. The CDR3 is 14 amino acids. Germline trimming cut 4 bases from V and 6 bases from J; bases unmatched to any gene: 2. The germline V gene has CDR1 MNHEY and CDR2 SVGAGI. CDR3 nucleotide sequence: TGTGCCAGCAGTTTACAGGGGGGTAATTCACCCCTCCACTTT. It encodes CASSLQGGNSPLHF.

In DNA form, the CDR3 reads TGTGCCCGACGTCCAGGTTTAGCGGGAGGATCCTACGAGCAGTACTTC. It translates to CARRPGLAGGSYEQYF. The chain employs TRBV5-3 and TRBJ2-7, with 10 bases aligning to TRBD2. TRBV5-3 is reported as an ORF; its role is uncertain. V dropped 10 bases and J dropped 1; count of bases not matched to a gene: 14. CDR3 size: 16 residues.

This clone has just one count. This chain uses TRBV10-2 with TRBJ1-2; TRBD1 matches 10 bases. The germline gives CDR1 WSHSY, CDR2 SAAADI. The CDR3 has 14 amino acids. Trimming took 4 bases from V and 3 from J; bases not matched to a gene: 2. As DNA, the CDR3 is TGCGCCAGCAGTGGGACAGGGGGGGACTATGGCTACACCTTC. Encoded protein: CASSGTGGDYGYTF.

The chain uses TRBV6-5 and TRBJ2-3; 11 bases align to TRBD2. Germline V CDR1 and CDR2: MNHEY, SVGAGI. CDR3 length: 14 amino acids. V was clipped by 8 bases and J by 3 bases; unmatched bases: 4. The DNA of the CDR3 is TGTGCCAGCCGACTAGCGGGAAGAACAGATACGCAGTATTTT. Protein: CASRLAGRTDTQYF.

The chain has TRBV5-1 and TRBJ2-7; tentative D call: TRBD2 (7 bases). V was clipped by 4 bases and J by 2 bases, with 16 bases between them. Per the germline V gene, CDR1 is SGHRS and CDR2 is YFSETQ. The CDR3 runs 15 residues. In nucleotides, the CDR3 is TGCGCCAGCAGCCCCCGGACGGGGGGCCCCTACGAGCAGTACTTC. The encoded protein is CASSPRTGGPYEQYF.

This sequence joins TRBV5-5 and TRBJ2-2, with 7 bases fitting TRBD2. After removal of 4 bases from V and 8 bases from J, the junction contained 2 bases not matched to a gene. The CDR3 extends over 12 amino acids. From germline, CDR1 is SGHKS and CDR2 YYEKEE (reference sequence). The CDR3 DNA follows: TGTGCCAGCAGCCTACTAGCGGGGGAGCTGTTTTTT. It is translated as CASSLLAGELFF.

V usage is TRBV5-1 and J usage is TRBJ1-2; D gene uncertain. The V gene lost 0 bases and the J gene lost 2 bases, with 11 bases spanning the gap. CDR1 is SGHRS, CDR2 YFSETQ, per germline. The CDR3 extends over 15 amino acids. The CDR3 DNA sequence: TGCGCCAGCAGCTTGGGTGGCAGCGAGAACTATGGCTACACCTTC. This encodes CASSLGGSENYGYTF.

This CDR3 is CASSARPGTAQYF. The CDR3 coding sequence is TGTGCCAGCAGCGCGCGACCGGGTACGGCCCAGTACTTC. This chain uses TRBV2 with TRBJ2-5; D call uncertain. In germline, CDR1 is SNHLY, CDR2 FYNNEI. Trimming pared 6 bases from V and 9 bases from J, leaving 17 bases between. CDR3 length: 13 residues.

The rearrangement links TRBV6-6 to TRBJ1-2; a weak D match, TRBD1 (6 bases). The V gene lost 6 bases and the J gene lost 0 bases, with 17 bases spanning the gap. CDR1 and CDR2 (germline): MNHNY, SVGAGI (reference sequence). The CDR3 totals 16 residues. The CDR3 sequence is CASSLNNREANYGYTF. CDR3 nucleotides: TGTGCCAGCAGCCTCAATAACAGGGAAGCTAACTATGGCTACACCTTC.

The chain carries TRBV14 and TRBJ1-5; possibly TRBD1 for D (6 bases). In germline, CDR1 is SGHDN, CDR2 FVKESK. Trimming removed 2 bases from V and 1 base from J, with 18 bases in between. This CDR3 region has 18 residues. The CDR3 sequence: CASSQRTVGDVSNQPQHF. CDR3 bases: TGTGCCAGCAGCCAACGGACAGTCGGAGATGTGAGCAATCAGCCCCAGCATTTT.

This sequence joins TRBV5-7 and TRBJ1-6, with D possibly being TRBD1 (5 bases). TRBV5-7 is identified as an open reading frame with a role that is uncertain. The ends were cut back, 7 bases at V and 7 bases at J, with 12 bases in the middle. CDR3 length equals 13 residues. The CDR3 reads CASARGANSPLHF. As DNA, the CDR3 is TGTGCCAGCGCCCGTGGGGCGAATTCACCCCTCCACTTT.